The 23 T cell receptor beta chains presented below share a single source sample, sequenced in a study of cytomegalovirus exposure and HLA in healthy donors. PCR involved 60 Vbeta and 13 Jbeta primers. TCRdb's copy holds only in-frame clones and misses some; the assay was immunoSEQ multiplex PCR. The sample includes about 67,000 clones, approximately 92% of them seen just once. Sequenced sample: PBMCs. Receptors were obtained from a woman aged 25-40 years in good health and CMV-seropositive.

This clone has a single count. The V call is TRBV4-1, the J call TRBJ1-5; 9 bases fit TRBD1. Unmatched junction bases numbered 10, after V lost 4 bases and J lost 3 bases. This CDR3 comprises 17 residues. Germline V gene lookup returns CDR1 MGHRA and CDR2 YSYEKL. CDR3 sequence (DNA): TGCGCCAGCAGCCCTACAGGGGGCTGGGGGAACAATCAGCCCCAGCATTTT. Its translation is CASSPTGGWGNNQPQHF.

This chain joins TRBV7-3 and TRBJ1-5; no definite D call. The CDR3 spans 13 residues. CDR1 and CDR2 (germline): SGHTA, FQGTGA. V was cut by 5 bases and J by 6 bases, with 11 bases left in between. The CDR3 region is CASSPAGFQPQHF. CDR3 coding DNA: TGTGCCAGCAGCCCGGCCGGGTTTCAGCCCCAGCATTTT.

The V gene is TRBV4-1, the J gene TRBJ2-3; 9 bases are shared with TRBD2. The trim removed 0 bases at V and 2 bases at J, leaving 6 bases unmatched. Germline loops: CDR1 MGHRA, CDR2 YSYEKL. The length of the CDR3 is 17 residues. The CDR3 nucleotides read TGCGCCAGCAGCCAAGAGATAGGCGGGAGGGCCACAGATACGCAGTATTTT. It is translated as CASSQEIGGRATDTQYF.

The genes are TRBV9 and TRBJ2-6, with TRBD1 matching over 8 bases. V trimming: 4 bases; J trimming: 2 bases; junction bases outside the gene matches: 5. The CDR3 has 16 amino acids. CDR1 is SGDLS, CDR2 YYNGEE, per germline. The CDR3 sequence: CASSFGTGTGANVLTF. In DNA form, the CDR3 reads TGTGCCAGCAGCTTTGGGACAGGTACTGGGGCCAACGTCCTGACTTTC. The full variable domain, in which reference TRBV9 and TRBJ2-6 provide the parts outside the CDR3, is DSGVTQTPKHLITATGQRVTLRCSPRSGDLSVYWYQQSLDQGLQFLIQYYNGEERAKGNILERFSAQQFPDLHSELNLSSLELGDSALYFCASSFGTGTGANVLTFGAGSRLTVL.

The rearrangement joins TRBV11-3 to TRBJ2-7, with 10 bases that match TRBD2. This CDR3 comprises 17 residues. V was clipped by 4 bases and J by 1 base; unmatched bases: 10. Per germline, CDR1 SGHNT and CDR2 YENEEA. Written as DNA, the CDR3 is TGTGCCAGCAGCTCCTCCGGACTAGCGGATAAGTCCTACGAGCAGTACTTC. It encodes CASSSSGLADKSYEQYF.

This chain uses TRBV5-5 with TRBJ1-1; D remains ambiguous. The germline V gene has CDR1 SGHKS and CDR2 YYEKEE (reference sequence). V lost 6 bases to trimming and J lost 3 bases, with 9 bases between them. The CDR3 runs to 12 residues. CDR3 sequence (DNA): TGTGCCAGCACCTGGTTAGACACTGAAGCTTTCTTT. Translation: CASTWLDTEAFF. Full variable domain (rest looked up from reference TRBV5-5 and TRBJ1-1): DAGVTQSPTHLIKTRGQQVTLRCSPISGHKSVSWYQQVLGQGPQFIFQYYEKEERGRGNFPDRFSARQFPNYSSELNVNALLLGDSALYLCASTWLDTEAFFGQGTRLTVV.

The chain combines TRBV7-3 with TRBJ2-3; possibly TRBD2 for D (6 bases). CDR1 is SGHTA and CDR2 is FQGTGA in the germline V gene. This CDR3 region has 15 residues. V was cut by 3 bases and J by 1 base, with 11 bases left in between. The CDR3 region has the DNA TGTGCCAGCAGCTTGGAGGGAGTCGGCACAGATACGCAGTATTTT. Translated, it gives CASSLEGVGTDTQYF.

V gene TRBV7-9 combines with J gene TRBJ2-1; 10 nucleotides agree with TRBD1. V was pared by 10 bases and J by 11 bases, with 8 bases of the junction left unmatched. This CDR3 region has 12 residues. Looked up from germline, CDR1 is SEHNR and CDR2 is FQNEAQ (reference sequence). CDR3 bases: TGTGCCACGTCATGGACAGGGGGAAAGCAGTTCTTC. This encodes CATSWTGGKQFF.

The J gene is TRBJ1-1, the V gene TRBV28, with 7 bases that match TRBD1. This CDR3 comprises 14 residues. With V trimmed by 7 bases and J by 4 bases, 9 bases remained unmatched. Germline V gives CDR1 MDHEN, CDR2 SYDVKM. The CDR3 protein is CASTNRGLFTEAFF. Written as DNA, the CDR3 is TGTGCCAGCACGAACAGGGGATTGTTCACTGAAGCTTTCTTT.

The chain couples TRBV5-5 to TRBJ1-5; D is unresolved. Germline CDR1 SGHKS, CDR2 YYEKEE (reference sequence). V lost 4 bases to trimming and J lost 0 bases, with 5 bases between them. The CDR3 contains 13 residues. CDR3 loop: CASSAHSNQPQHF. As DNA, the CDR3 is TGTGCCAGCAGCGCACATAGCAATCAGCCCCAGCATTTT.

The chain combines TRBV2 with TRBJ2-7; 7 positions match TRBD1. V gave up 6 bases and J gave up 0 bases; unmatched junction bases: 8. CDR1 is SNHLY and CDR2 is FYNNEI in the germline V gene. The CDR3 sequence is 15 residues long. CDR3 DNA sequence: TGTGCCAGCAGCAGGACAGGCGATCTCTCCTACGAGCAGTACTTC. The encoded protein is CASSRTGDLSYEQYF.

The rearrangement uses TRBV19 and TRBJ1-1, with D perhaps matching TRBD1 (6 bases). Germline values: CDR1 LNHDA, CDR2 SQIVND (reference sequence). Trimming took off 9 bases at V and 3 bases at J, with 14 bases between the two ends. The CDR3 sequence is 13 residues long. Here the CDR3 reads CASLTPGDTEAFF. CDR3 nucleotide sequence: TGTGCCAGCCTGACCCCAGGGGACACTGAAGCTTTCTTT.

In the case of this clone: Other DNA sequences in this sample translate to the same CDR3. This chain links TRBV29-1 with TRBJ1-2; TRBD1 matches 8 bases. In germline, CDR1 is SQVTM, CDR2 ANQGSEA. J was trimmed by 0 bases and V by 6 bases; bases with no gene match: 6. The CDR3 length is 14 residues. For the CDR3, the DNA is TGCAGCGTGACCGACAGGGGCCCTAACTATGGCTACACCTTC. It specifies CSVTDRGPNYGYTF. Looking up the rest from reference TRBV29-1 and TRBJ1-2 gives the full variable domain: SAVISQKPSRDICQRGTSLTIQCQVDSQVTMMFWYRQQPGQSLTLIATANQGSEATYESGFVIDKFPISRPNLTFSTLTVSNMSPEDSSIYLCSVTDRGPNYGYTFGSGTRLTVV.

This clone was observed a few times. V is TRBV4-1 and J is TRBJ2-1; TRBD2 aligns across 7 bases. Trimming removed 4 bases from V and 8 bases from J; junction bases left unmatched: 14. The germline gives CDR1 MGHRA, CDR2 YSYEKL. The CDR3 sequence is 16 residues long. Written as DNA, the CDR3 is TGCGCCAGCAGCCCATCGGCGGGAGCGGTATTGGATGAGCAGTTCTTC. Amino acid sequence: CASSPSAGAVLDEQFF.

This clone turned up a few times. CDR3 sequence reads: CASSLESGGQGETQYF. The CDR3 bases are TGTGCCAGCAGCTTAGAGAGCGGGGGGCAGGGAGAGACCCAGTACTTC. This sequence joins TRBV7-9 and TRBJ2-5, with 9 bases that match TRBD2. With V trimmed by 1 base and J by 4 bases, 7 bases remained unmatched. The CDR3 covers 16 residues. Germline CDR1 is SEHNR and CDR2 is FQNEAQ (reference sequence).

The chain combines TRBV10-3 with TRBJ2-3, with 12 bases lining up with TRBD2. This CDR3 has 16 amino acids. V gave up 2 bases and J gave up 5 bases; unmatched junction bases: 5. CDR1 is ENHRY and CDR2 is SYGVKD in the germline V gene. The CDR3 coding sequence is TGTGCCATCAGTGAGGCGCTACTAGCGGGAGGAGATACGCAGTATTTT. Translation gives CAISEALLAGGDTQYF.

The rearrangement joins TRBV5-1 to TRBJ2-7, with D unresolved. The germline CDR1 and CDR2 sequences are SGHRS and YFSETQ. The CDR3 totals 13 residues. V was clipped by 1 base and J by 2 bases, with 7 bases between them. The CDR3 sequence is CASSLTVPYEQYF. In nucleotides, the CDR3 is TGCGCCAGCAGCTTGACAGTACCCTACGAGCAGTACTTC. The variable domain in full, completed from reference TRBV5-1 and TRBJ2-7, reads KAGVTQTPRYLIKTRGQQVTLSCSPISGHRSVSWYQQTPGQGLQFLFEYFSETQRNKGNFPGRFSGRQFSNSRSEMNVSTLELGDSALYLCASSLTVPYEQYFGPGTRLTVT.

This sequence joins TRBV28 and TRBJ1-2; D may be TRBD1 (6 bases). With 2 bases removed from V and 4 bases from J, the gap between germline ends came to 8 bases. CDR3 length: 13 amino acids. Germline loops: CDR1 MDHEN, CDR2 SYDVKM. This CDR3 reads CASSLGTLYGYTF. Written as DNA, the CDR3 is TGTGCCAGCAGTTTAGGGACACTCTATGGCTACACCTTC.

V gene TRBV7-3 combines with J gene TRBJ2-2; TRBD2 aligns across 7 bases. The CDR3 sequence is 15 residues long. The germline gives CDR1 SGHTA, CDR2 FQGTGA. The J segment lost 2 bases and the V segment lost 4 bases, leaving 4 bases of the junction unmatched. The CDR3 DNA is TGTGCCAGCAGCTCACCTAGCGGTAACACCGGGGAGCTGTTTTTT. It is translated as CASSSPSGNTGELFF.

V is TRBV2 and J is TRBJ2-1, with 10 nucleotides matching TRBD2. Germline assignment: CDR1 SNHLY and CDR2 FYNNEI. J was trimmed by 9 bases and V by 11 bases; bases with no gene match: 16. The CDR3 runs 15 residues. The CDR3 reads CAGNPRAGGVGEQFF. The CDR3 DNA reads as TGTGCCGGCAATCCACGAGCGGGAGGGGTAGGTGAGCAGTTCTTC.

The chain recombines TRBV5-1 with TRBJ1-1; perhaps TRBD1 as D (5 bases). CDR1 SGHRS and CDR2 YFSETQ come from the germline V gene. CDR3 length: 16 amino acids. V lost 2 bases and J 5 bases, leaving 19 bases between the germline ends. The CDR3 nucleotides are TGCGCCAGCAGCTTCGATGTCTGGGCAGGGATTACTGAAGCTTTCTTT. Its translation: CASSFDVWAGITEAFF.

This clone was found once. V usage is TRBV2 and J usage is TRBJ2-5; perhaps TRBD2 as D (7 bases). Between the trimmed V and J ends, which lost 3 bases and 5 bases, there was a span of 19 bases. Per germline, CDR1 SNHLY and CDR2 FYNNEI. The CDR3 has 16 amino acids. CDR3 sequence: CASSDRTRGGHETQYF. CDR3 bases: TGTGCCAGCAGTGACCGGACTAGAGGGGGACACGAGACCCAGTACTTC.

The chain recombines TRBV5-4 with TRBJ2-4; 10 bases align to TRBD1. Germline CDR1 reads SGHNT; CDR2 reads YYREEE (reference sequence). Losses at the gene ends were 4 bases for V and 1 base for J; bases not matched to a gene: 5. The CDR3 covers 16 residues. CDR3 sequence reads: CASSDGTGDAKNIQYF. In nucleotides, the CDR3 is TGTGCCAGCAGCGACGGGACAGGGGACGCCAAAAACATTCAGTACTTC. Combining the CDR3 with reference TRBV5-4 and TRBJ2-4 gives the whole variable domain ETGVTQSPTHLIKTRGQQVTLRCSSQSGHNTVSWYQQALGQGPQFIFQYYREEENGRGNFPPRFSGLQFPNYSSELNVNALELDDSALYLCASSDGTGDAKNIQYFGAGTRLSVL.